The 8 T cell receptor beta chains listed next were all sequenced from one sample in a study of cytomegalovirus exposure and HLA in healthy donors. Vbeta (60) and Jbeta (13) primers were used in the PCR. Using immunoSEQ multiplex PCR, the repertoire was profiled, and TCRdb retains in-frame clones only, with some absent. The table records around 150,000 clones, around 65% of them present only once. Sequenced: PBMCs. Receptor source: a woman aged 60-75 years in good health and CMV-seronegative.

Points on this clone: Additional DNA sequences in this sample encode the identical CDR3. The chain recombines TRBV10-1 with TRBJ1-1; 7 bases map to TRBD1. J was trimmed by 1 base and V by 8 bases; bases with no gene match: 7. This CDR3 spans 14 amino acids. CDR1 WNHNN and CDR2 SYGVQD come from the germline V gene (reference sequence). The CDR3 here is CASARQGSNTEAFF. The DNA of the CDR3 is TGCGCCAGCGCCAGACAGGGTTCGAACACTGAAGCTTTCTTT.

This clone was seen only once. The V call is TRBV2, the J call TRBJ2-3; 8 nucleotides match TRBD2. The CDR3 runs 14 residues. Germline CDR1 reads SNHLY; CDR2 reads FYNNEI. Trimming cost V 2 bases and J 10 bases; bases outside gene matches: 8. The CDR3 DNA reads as TGTGCCAGCAGTGAAATCGTGACGGGGGGGCCGCAGTATTTT. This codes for CASSEIVTGGPQYF. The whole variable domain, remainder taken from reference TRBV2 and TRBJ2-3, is EPEVTQTPSHQVTQMGQEVILRCVPISNHLYFYWYRQILGQKVEFLVSFYNNEISEKSEIFDDQFSVERPDGSNFTLKIRSTKLEDSAMYFCASSEIVTGGPQYFGPGTRLTVL.

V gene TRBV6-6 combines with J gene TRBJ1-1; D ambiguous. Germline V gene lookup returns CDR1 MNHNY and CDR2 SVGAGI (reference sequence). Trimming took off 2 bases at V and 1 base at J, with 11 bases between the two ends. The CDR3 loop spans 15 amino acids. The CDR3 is CASSYTEPPNTEAFF. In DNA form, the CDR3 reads TGTGCCAGCAGTTACACGGAGCCGCCGAACACTGAAGCTTTCTTT.

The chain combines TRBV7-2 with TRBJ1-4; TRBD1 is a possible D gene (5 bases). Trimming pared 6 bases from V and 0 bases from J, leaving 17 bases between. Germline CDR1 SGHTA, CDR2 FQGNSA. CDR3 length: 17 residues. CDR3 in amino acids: CASSFDSPQATNEKLFF. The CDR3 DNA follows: TGTGCCAGCAGTTTCGACAGTCCGCAGGCAACTAATGAAAAACTGTTTTTT.

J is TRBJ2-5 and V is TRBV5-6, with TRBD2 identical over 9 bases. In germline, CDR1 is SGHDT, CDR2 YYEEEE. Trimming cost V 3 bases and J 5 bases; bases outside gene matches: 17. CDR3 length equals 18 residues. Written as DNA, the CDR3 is TGTGCCAGCAGCTCTTGGCTCGCTAGCGGGGAGAGGTGGGAGACCCAGTACTTC. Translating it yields CASSSWLASGERWETQYF.

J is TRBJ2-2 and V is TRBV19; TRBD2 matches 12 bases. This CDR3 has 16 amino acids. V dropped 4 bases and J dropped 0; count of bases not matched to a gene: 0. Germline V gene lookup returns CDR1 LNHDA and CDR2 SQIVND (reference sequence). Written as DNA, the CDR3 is TGTGCCAGTAGTAGACTAGCGGGGGCGAACACCGGGGAGCTGTTTTTT. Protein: CASSRLAGANTGELFF.

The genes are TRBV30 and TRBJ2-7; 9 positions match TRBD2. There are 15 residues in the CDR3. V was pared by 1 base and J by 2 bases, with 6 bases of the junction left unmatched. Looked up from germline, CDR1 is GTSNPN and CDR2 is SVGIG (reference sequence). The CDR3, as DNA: TGTGCCTGGAGTGGGGCTAGCGGGGACCCCTACGAGCAGTACTTC. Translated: CAWSGASGDPYEQYF.

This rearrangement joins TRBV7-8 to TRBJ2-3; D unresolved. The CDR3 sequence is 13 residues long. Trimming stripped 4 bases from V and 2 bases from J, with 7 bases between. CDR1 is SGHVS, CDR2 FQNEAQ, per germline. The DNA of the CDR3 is TGTGCCAGCAGCTCGCGATTCACAGATACGCAGTATTTT. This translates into CASSSRFTDTQYF.